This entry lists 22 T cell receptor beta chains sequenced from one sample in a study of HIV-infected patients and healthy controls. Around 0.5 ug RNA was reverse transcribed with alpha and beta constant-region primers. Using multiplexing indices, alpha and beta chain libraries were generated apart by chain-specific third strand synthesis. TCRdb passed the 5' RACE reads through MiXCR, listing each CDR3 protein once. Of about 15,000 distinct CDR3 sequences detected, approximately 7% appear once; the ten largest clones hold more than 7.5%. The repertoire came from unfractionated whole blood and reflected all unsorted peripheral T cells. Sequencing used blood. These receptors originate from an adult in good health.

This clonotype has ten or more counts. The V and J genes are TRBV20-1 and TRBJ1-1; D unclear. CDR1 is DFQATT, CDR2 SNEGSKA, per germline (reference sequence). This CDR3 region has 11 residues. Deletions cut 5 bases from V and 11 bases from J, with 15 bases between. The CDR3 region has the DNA TGCAGTGCTCTTAGAGAGGCAAGCGCTTTCTTT. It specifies CSALREASAFF.

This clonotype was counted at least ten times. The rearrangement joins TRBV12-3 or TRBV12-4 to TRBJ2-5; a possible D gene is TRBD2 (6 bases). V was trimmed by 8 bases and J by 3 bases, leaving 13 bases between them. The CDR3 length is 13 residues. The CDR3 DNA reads TGTGCCAGCGGGGGGACTCCCAAAGAGACCCAGTACTTC. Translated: CASGGTPKETQYF.

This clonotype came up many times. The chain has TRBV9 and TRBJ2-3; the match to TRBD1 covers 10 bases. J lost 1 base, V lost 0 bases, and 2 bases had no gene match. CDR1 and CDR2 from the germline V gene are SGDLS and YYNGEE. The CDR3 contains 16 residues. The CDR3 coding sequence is TGTGCCAGCAGCGTAGACGGGACAGGGGGCACAGATACGCAGTATTTT. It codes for CASSVDGTGGTDTQYF.

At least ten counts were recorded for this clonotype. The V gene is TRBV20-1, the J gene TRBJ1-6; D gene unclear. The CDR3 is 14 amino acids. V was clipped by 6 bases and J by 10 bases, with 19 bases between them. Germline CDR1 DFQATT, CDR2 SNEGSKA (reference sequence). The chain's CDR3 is CSARQGQVISPLHF. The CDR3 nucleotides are TGCAGTGCCAGACAAGGGCAGGTCATCTCACCCCTCCACTTT.

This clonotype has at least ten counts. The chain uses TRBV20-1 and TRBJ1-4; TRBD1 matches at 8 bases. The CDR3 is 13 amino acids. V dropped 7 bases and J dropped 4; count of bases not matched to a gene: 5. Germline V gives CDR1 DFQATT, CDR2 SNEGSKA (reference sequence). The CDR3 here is CSVPTGGNEKLFF. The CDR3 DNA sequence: TGCAGTGTCCCAACAGGGGGTAATGAAAAACTGTTTTTT.

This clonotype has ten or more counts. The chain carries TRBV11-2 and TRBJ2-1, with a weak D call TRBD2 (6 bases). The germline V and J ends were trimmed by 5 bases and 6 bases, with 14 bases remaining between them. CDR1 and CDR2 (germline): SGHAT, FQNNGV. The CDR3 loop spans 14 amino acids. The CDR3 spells CASSLMGLPNEQFF. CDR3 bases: TGTGCCAGCAGCCTTATGGGACTCCCCAATGAGCAGTTCTTC.

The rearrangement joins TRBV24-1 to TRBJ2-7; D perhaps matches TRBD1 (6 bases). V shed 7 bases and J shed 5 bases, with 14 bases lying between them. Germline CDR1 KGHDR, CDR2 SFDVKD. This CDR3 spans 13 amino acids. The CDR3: CATSPGVVNEQYF. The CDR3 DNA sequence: TGTGCCACCAGCCCAGGGGTTGTCAACGAGCAGTACTTC.

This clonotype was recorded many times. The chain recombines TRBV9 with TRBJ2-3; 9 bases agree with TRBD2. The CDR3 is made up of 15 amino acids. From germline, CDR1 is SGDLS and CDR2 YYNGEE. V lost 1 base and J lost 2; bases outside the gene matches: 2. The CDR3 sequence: CASSVTSGPTDTQYF. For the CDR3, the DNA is TGTGCCAGCAGCGTAACTAGCGGGCCCACAGATACGCAGTATTTT.

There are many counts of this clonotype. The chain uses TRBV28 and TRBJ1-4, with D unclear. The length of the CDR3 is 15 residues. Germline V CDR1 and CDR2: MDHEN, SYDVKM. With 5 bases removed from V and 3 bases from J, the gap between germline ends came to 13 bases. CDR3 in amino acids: CASSPLRFSNEKLFF. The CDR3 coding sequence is TGTGCCAGCAGTCCACTCAGGTTTTCTAATGAAAAACTGTTTTTT.

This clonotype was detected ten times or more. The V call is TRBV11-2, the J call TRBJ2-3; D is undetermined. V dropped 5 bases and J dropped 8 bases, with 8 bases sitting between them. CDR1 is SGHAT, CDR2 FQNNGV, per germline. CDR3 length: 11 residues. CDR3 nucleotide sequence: TGTGCCAGCAGCGATTTGTTTACGCAGTATTTT. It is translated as CASSDLFTQYF.

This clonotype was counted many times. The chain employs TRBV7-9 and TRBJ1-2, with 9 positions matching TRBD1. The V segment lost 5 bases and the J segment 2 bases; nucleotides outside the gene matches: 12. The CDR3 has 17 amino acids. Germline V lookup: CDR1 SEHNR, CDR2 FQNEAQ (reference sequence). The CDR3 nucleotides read TGTGCCAGCAGCGCAGCTGGGACAGGGAGGGGGAACTATGGCTACACCTTC. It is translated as CASSAAGTGRGNYGYTF.

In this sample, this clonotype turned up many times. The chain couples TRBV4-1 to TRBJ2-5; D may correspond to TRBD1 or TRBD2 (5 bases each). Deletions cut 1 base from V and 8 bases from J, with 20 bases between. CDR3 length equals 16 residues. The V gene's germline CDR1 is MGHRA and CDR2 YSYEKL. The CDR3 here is CASSQAALGTVGTQYF. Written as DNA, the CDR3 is TGCGCCAGCAGCCAAGCCGCCCTCGGGACCGTAGGTACCCAGTACTTC.

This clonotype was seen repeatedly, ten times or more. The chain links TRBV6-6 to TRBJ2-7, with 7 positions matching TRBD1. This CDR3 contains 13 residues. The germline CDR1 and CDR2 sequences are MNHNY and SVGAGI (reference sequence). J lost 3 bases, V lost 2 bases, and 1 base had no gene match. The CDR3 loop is CASSYDRDYEQYF. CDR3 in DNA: TGTGCCAGCAGTTACGACAGGGACTACGAGCAGTACTTC.

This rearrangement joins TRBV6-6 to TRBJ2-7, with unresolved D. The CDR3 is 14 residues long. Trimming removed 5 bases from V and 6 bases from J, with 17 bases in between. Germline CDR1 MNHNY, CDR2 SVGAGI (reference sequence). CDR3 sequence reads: CASSITVDRREQYF. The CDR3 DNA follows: TGTGCCAGCAGTATAACAGTGGATAGGCGCGAGCAGTACTTC.

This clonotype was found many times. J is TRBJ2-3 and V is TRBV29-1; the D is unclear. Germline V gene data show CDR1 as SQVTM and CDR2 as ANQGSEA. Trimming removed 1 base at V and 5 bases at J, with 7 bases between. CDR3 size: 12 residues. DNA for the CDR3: TGCAGCGTTGAAGCCCTCGGAGATACGCAGTATTTT. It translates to CSVEALGDTQYF.

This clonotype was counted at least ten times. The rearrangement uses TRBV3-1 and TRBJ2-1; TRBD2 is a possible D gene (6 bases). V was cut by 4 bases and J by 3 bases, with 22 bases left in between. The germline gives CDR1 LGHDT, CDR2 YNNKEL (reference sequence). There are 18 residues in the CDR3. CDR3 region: CASSPEGRGPRFYNEQFF. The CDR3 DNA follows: TGTGCCAGCAGCCCCGAGGGGCGGGGTCCTCGGTTCTACAATGAGCAGTTCTTC.

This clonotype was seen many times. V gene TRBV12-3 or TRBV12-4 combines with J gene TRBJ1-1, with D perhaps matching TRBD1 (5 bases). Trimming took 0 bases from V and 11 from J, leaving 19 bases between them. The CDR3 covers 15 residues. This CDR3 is CASSLAASGVVRAFF. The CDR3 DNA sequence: TGTGCCAGCAGTTTAGCCGCCTCGGGGGTGGTACGGGCTTTCTTT.

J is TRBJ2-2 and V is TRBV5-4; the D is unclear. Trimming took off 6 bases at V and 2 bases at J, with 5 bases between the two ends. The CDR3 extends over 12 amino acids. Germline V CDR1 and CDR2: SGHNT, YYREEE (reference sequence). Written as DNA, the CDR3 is TGTGCCAGCACCCGAAACACCGGGGAGCTGTTTTTT. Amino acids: CASTRNTGELFF.

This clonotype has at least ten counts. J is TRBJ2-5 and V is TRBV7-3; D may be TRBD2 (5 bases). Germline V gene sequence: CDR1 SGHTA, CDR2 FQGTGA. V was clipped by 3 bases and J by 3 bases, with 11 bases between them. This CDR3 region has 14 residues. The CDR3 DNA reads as TGTGCCAGCAGCTTCGGAGGAGAGAAAGAGACCCAGTACTTC. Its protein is CASSFGGEKETQYF.

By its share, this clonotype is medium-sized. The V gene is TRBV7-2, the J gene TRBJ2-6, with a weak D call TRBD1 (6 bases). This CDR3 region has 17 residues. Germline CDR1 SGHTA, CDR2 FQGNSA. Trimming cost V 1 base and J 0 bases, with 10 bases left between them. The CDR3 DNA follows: TGTGCCAGCAGCTTAGGTCAGGGACACTCTGGGGCCAACGTCCTGACTTTC. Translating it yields CASSLGQGHSGANVLTF.

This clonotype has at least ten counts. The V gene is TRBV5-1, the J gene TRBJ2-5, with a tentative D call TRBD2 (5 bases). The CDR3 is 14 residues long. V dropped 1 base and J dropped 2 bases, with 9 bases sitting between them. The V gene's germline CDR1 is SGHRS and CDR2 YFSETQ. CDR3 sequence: CASSLWSGQETQYF. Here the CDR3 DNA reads TGCGCCAGCAGCTTGTGGTCGGGGCAAGAGACCCAGTACTTC.

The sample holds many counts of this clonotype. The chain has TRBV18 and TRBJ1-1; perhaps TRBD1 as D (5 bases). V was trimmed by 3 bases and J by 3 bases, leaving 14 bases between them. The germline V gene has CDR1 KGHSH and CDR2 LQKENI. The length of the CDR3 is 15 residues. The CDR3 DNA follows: TGTGCCAGCTCACCGCAAACAGGTCGCGACACTGAAGCTTTCTTT. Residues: CASSPQTGRDTEAFF.